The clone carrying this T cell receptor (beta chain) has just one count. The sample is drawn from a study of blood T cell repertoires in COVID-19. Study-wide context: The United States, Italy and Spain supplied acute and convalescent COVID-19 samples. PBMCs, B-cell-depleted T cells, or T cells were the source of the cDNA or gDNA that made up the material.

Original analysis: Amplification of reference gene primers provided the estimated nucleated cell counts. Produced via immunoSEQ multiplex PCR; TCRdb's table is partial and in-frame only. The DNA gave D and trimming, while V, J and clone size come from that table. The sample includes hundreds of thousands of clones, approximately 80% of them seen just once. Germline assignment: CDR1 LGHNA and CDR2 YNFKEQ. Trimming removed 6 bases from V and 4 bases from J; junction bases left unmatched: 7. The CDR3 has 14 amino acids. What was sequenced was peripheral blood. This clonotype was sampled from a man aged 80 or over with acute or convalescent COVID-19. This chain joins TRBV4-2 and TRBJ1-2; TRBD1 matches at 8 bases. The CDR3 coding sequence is TGTGCCAGCAGAACCGGGACAGGCTCCTATGGCTACACCTTC. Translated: CASRTGTGSYGYTF.